This TCR beta chain was documented in a study of blood T cell repertoires in COVID-19. Across the study: COVID-19 samples collected from the United States, Italy and Spain covered acute and convalescent phases. T cells, B-cell-depleted T cells, or PBMCs supplied cDNA or gDNA.

The CDR3 runs 15 residues. Between the trimmed V and J ends, which lost 4 bases and 8 bases, there was a span of 16 bases. Germline assignment: CDR1 SGHRS and CDR2 YFSETQ. During active infection, Seattle patients enrolled and were then monitored through disease. Original analysis: Reference gene primer amplification yielded estimated nucleated cell counts. TCRdb keeps only in-frame clones here, not all; method: immunoSEQ multiplex PCR. Clone size and V and J calls were adopted from that table, with D and trimming inferred from the DNA. The sample shows about 240,000 clones, roughly 85% of them seen only once.

The source is a man aged 50 to 60 with COVID-19, enrolled during active disease. The rearrangement joins TRBV5-1 to TRBJ1-6, with D possibly TRBD1 on 5 matching bases. The specimen was peripheral blood. CDR3 bases: TGCGCCAGCAGCCTAATGGGGGGAATTGATTCACCCCTCCACTTT. Amino acids: CASSLMGGIDSPLHF.